Given below is one T cell receptor (beta chain) in context. Germline loops: CDR1 SGHRS, CDR2 YFSETQ. Unmatched junction bases numbered 8, after V lost 7 bases and J lost 0 bases. The CDR3 runs 16 residues. Using immunoSEQ multiplex PCR, the repertoire was profiled, and TCRdb retains in-frame clones only, with some absent. The sample includes under 200,000 clones, about 88% of them seen just once. Cohort allocation depended upon clinical history that participants reported. The recovered donors of Cohort 3 showed two negative PCRs, clearance, or symptom resolution. The source of the sample is a study of blood T cell repertoires in COVID-19. As for the study in general: Sites across the United States, Italy and Spain contributed samples from acute and convalescent COVID-19. Sources were T cells, B-cell-depleted T cells, or PBMCs; the material itself was cDNA or gDNA.

The specimen was PBMCs or T cells enriched from blood (not recorded which). This receptor was identified in a woman in her 50s who had recovered from COVID-19. The genes are TRBV5-1 and TRBJ1-5; TRBD1 matches at 9 bases. The DNA for the CDR3 is TGCGCCAGCCGGACAGGGGACGGGGGTAGCAATCAGCCCCAGCATTTT. This gives the protein CASRTGDGGSNQPQHF.